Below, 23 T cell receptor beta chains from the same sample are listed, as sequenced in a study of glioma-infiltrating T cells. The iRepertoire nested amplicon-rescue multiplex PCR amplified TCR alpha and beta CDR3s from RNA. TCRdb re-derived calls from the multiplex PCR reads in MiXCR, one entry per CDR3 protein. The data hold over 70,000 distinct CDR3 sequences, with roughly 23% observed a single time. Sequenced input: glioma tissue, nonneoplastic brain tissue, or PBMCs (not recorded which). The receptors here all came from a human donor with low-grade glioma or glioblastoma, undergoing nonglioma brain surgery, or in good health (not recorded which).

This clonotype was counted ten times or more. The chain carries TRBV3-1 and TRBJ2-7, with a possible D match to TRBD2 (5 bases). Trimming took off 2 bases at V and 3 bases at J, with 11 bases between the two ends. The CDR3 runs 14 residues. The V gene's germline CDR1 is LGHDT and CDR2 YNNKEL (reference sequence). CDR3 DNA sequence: TGTGCCAGCAGCCAACTGCGACTACACTACGAGCAGTACTTC. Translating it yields CASSQLRLHYEQYF.

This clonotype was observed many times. The DNA for the CDR3 is TGTGCCAGCAGCCGTGACAGGGGAGAGACCCAGTACTTC. Its translation: CASSRDRGETQYF. This chain joins TRBV7-8 and TRBJ2-5, with TRBD1 identical over 8 bases. The V and J ends lost 5 bases and 4 bases, in that order; junction bases with no gene match: 3. The CDR3 contains 13 residues. Per germline, CDR1 SGHVS and CDR2 FQNEAQ. Full variable domain (rest looked up from reference TRBV7-8 and TRBJ2-5): GAGVSQSPRYKVAKRGQDVALRCDPISGHVSLFWYQQALGQGPEFLTYFQNEAQLDKSGLPSDRFFAERPEGSVSTLKIQRTQQEDSAVYLCASSRDRGETQYFGPGTRLLVL.

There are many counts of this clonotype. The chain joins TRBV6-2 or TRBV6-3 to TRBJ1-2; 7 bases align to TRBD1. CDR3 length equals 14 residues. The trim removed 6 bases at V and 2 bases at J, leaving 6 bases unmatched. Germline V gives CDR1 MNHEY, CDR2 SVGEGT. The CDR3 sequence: CASRKQGTNYGYTF. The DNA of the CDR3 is TGTGCCAGCAGGAAACAGGGGACAAACTATGGCTACACCTTC.

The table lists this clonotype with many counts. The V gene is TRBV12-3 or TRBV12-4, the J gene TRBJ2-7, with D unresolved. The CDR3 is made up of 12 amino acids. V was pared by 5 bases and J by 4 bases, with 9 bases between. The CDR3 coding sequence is TGTGCCAGCAGTCCTGATTTTTACGAGCAGTACTTC. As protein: CASSPDFYEQYF.

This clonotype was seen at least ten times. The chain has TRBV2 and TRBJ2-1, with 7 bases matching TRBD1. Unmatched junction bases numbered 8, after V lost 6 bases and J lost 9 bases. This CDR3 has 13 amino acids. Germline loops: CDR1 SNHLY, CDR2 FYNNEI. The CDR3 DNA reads TGTGCCAGCAGGAGGGACAGCCATCCTGAGCAGTTCTTC. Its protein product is CASRRDSHPEQFF.

CDR3 sequence (DNA): TGCGCCAGCAGCCCCGGGACTCTAACAGTTGAGCAGTACTTC. It translates to CASSPGTLTVEQYF. This chain connects TRBV5-1 to TRBJ2-7; tentative D call: TRBD2 (6 bases). This CDR3 comprises 14 residues. The ends were cut back, 4 bases at V and 7 bases at J, with 18 bases in the middle. Germline V lookup: CDR1 SGHRS, CDR2 YFSETQ. Using reference TRBV5-1 and TRBJ2-7 for the parts outside the CDR3, the full variable domain is KAGVTQTPRYLIKTRGQQVTLSCSPISGHRSVSWYQQTPGQGLQFLFEYFSETQRNKGNFPGRFSGRQFSNSRSEMNVSTLELGDSALYLCASSPGTLTVEQYFGPGTRLTVT.

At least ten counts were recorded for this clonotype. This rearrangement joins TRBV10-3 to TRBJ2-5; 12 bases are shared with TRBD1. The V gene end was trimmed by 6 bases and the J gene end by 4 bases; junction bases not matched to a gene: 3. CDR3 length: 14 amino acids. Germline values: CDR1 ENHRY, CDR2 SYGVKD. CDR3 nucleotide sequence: TGTGCCATCAGCGGGACAGGGGGCCGAGAGACCCAGTACTTC. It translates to CAISGTGGRETQYF.

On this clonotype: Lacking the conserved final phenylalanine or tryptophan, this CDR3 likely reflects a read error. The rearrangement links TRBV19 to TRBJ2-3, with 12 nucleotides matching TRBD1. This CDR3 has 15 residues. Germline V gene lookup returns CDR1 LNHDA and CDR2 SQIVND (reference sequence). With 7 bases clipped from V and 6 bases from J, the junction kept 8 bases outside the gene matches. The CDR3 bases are TGTGCCAGTAAATCCGGTGGGACAGGGGGCGATACGCAGTATCTT. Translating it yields CASKSGGTGGDTQYL.

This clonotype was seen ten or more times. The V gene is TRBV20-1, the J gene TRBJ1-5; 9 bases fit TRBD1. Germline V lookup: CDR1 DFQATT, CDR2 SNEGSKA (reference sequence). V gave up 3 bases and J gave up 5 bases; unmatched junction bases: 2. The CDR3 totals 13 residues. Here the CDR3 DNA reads TGCAGTGCTAGTGGGGACAGGGATCAGCCCCAGCATTTT. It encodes CSASGDRDQPQHF.

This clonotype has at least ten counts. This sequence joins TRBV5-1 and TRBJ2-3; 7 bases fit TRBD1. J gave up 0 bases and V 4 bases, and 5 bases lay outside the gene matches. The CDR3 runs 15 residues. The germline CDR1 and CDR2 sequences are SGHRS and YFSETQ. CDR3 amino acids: CASSPGTASTDTQYF. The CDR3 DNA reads TGCGCCAGCAGCCCCGGGACAGCAAGCACAGATACGCAGTATTTT.

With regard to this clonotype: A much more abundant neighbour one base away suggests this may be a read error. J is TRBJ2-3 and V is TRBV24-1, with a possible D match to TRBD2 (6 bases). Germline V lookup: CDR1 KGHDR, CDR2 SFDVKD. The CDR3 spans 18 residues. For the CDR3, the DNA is TGTGCCACCAGTGACGGAAGAAGTTCGGGACTCCGCACAGATACGGAGTATTTT. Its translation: CATSDGRSSGLRTDTEYF.

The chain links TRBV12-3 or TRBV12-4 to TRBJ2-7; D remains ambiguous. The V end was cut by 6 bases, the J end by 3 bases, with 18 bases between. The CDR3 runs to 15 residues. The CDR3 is CASREKSAKGYEQYF. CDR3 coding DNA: TGTGCCAGCAGGGAAAAATCAGCCAAGGGCTACGAGCAGTACTTC.

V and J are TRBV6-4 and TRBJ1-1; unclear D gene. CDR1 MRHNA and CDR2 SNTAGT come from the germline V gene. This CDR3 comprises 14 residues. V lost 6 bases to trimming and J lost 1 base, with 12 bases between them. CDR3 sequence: CASRNGRENTEAFF. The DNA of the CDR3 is TGTGCCAGCAGAAACGGGAGGGAGAACACTGAAGCTTTCTTT.

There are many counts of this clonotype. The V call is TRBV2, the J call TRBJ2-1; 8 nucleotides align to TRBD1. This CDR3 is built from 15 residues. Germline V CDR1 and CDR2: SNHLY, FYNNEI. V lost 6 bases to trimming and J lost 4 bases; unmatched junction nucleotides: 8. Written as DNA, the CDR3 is TGTGCCAGCAGGGCTACGGGACAGGTGTACAATGAGCAGTTCTTC. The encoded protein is CASRATGQVYNEQFF.

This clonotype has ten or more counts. CDR3 amino acids: CASSLEPWDQYF. In DNA, the CDR3 is TGTGCCAGCAGCTTAGAACCATGGGACCAGTACTTC. J is TRBJ2-5 and V is TRBV7-9, with unresolved D. Trimming removed 1 base at V and 10 bases at J, with 10 bases between. CDR3 length equals 12 residues. Per the germline V gene, CDR1 is SEHNR and CDR2 is FQNEAQ (reference sequence).

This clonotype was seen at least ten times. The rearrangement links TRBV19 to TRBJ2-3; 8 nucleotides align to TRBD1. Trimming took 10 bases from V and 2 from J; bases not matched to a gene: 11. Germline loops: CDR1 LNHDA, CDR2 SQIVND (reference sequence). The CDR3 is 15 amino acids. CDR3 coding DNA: TGTGCCACCAGCAGCGACAGGGGCCTCACAGATACGCAGTATTTT. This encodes CATSSDRGLTDTQYF.

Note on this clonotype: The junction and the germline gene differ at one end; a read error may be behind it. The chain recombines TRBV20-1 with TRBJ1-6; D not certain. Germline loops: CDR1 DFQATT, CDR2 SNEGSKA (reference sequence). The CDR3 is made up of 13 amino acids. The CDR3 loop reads CSAASGLKYTKNF. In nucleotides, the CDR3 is TGCAGTGCTGCCTCCGGCTTGAAGTATACAAAAAACTTT.

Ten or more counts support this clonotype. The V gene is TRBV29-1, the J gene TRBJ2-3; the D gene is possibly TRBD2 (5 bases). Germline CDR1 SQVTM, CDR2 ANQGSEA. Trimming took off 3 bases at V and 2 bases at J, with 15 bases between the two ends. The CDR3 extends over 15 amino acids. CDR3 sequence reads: CSVDWRKEVTDTQYF. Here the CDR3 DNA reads TGCAGCGTTGACTGGAGGAAAGAGGTCACAGATACGCAGTATTTT.

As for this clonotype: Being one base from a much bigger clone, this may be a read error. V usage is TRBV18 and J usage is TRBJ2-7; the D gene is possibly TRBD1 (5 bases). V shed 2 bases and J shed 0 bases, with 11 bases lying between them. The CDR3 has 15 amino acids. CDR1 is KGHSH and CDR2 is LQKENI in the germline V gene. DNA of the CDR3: TGTGCCAGCTCACCAGACAGAGAGCACTCCTACGAGCAGTACTTC. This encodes CASSPDREHSYEQYF.

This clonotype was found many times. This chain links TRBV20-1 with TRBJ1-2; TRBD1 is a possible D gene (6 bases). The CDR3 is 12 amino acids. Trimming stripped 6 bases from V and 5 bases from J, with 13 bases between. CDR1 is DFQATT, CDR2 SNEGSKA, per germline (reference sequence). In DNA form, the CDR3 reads TGCAGTGCCCCCACCGGGACATATGGCTACACCTTC. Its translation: CSAPTGTYGYTF.

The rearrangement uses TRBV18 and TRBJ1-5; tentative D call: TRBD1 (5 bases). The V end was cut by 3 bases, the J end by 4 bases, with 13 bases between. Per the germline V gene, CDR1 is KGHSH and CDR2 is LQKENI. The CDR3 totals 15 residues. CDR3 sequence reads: CASSPREGRNQPQHF. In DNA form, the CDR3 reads TGTGCCAGCTCACCCCGGGAGGGGAGGAATCAGCCCCAGCATTTT.

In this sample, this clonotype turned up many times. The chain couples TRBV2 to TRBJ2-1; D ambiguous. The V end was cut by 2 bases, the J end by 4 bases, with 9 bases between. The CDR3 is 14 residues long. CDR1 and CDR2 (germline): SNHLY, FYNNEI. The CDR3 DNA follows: TGTGCCAGCAGTGAAACCGGGCCATACAATGAGCAGTTCTTC. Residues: CASSETGPYNEQFF.

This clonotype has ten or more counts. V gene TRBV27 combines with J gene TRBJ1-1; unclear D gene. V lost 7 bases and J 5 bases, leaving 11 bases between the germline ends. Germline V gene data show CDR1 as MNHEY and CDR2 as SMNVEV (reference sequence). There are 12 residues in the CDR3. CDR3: CASKAGWTEAFF. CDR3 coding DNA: TGTGCCAGCAAGGCGGGGTGGACTGAAGCTTTCTTT.